The next 15 T cell receptor beta chains were all read from a single sample in a study of CXCR3-negative and CXCR3-positive naive CD8 T cells. The authors prepared UMI-labeled TRB cDNA libraries by 5' RACE. Following a re-call of the 5' RACE reads, TCRdb has one entry per CDR3 protein and lacks DNA. Its listing shows 28,000 or so distinct CDR3 sequences. The sample consisted of naive CXCR3- CD8+ T cells from blood. The sample's subset: CD45RO-CCR7+CD27+CD95- naive CD8+ T cells lacking CXCR3 (TNR3-). These receptors were obtained from a human donor in good health. Some clones in this sample may be carry-over from other donors' samples.

The rearrangement uses TRBV4-1 and TRBJ2-7; TCRdb lists TRBD1, though no DNA is available to test this call. CDR3 length equals 19 residues. CDR1 and CDR2 (germline): MGHRA, YSYEKL. The CDR3 is CASSQEIPTSTLGAYEQYF.

The chain carries TRBV20-1 and TRBJ2-4; TCRdb names TRBD1, which stays unverified in the absence of DNA. The CDR3 contains 14 residues. From germline, CDR1 is DFQATT and CDR2 SNEGSKA (reference sequence). This CDR3 reads CSARTMAELNIQYF.

V is TRBV21-1 and J is TRBJ2-1; absent DNA, TCRdb's TRBD2 call cannot be checked. TRBV21-1 is listed as a pseudogene. CDR3 size: 15 residues. CDR3 amino acids: CASSNPSAVVGEQFF.

The rearrangement links TRBV21-1 to TRBJ2-7; there is no DNA to check the TCRdb D call of TRBD1. TRBV21-1 counts as a pseudogene. The CDR3 loop spans 17 amino acids. This chain's CDR3 is CASSKNPGQGRSYEQYF.

The chain carries TRBV6-1 and TRBJ2-5; TCRdb proposes TRBD1, but this gene call is untestable without DNA. The length of the CDR3 is 14 residues. Per the germline V gene, CDR1 is MNHNS and CDR2 is SASEGT. CDR3 in amino acids: CASSVGWGRETQYF.

In terms of frequency, this clonotype is medium-sized. The genes are TRBV28 and TRBJ2-5; without DNA, the TCRdb call of TRBD1 cannot be checked. This CDR3 contains 16 residues. Per the germline V gene, CDR1 is MDHEN and CDR2 is SYDVKM. CDR3 in amino acids: CASSVTPTESQETQYF.

The rearrangement uses TRBV7-8 and TRBJ1-4; TCRdb calls TRBD1, which cannot be checked without DNA. The germline gives CDR1 SGHVS, CDR2 FQNEAQ. CDR3 length: 15 residues. The CDR3 region is CASSLEQVIIGKLFF.

V and J are TRBV19 and TRBJ1-1. The germline V gene has CDR1 LNHDA and CDR2 SQIVND (reference sequence). This CDR3 comprises 14 residues. CDR3 sequence: CASRSTDLNTEAFF.

This rearrangement joins TRBV29-1 to TRBJ2-4; the D call from TCRdb, TRBD1, cannot be confirmed without DNA. This CDR3 is 13 amino acids long. Per the germline V gene, CDR1 is SQVTM and CDR2 is ANQGSEA. The CDR3 here is CSARPGPKNIQYF.

This clonotype is deemed medium-sized by its frequency. This sequence joins TRBV7-3 and TRBJ2-7; checking the TCRdb D call of TRBD1 is not possible without DNA. CDR3 size: 13 residues. Germline CDR1 is SGHTA and CDR2 is FQGTGA. CDR3 loop: CASSFGGTYEQYF.

The rearrangement uses TRBV6-2 or TRBV6-3 and TRBJ2-1; TCRdb calls TRBD1, which cannot be checked without DNA. This CDR3 comprises 14 residues. CDR1 is MNHEY and CDR2 is SVGEGT in the germline V gene. The CDR3 sequence: CASSLMDTYNEQFF.

The V gene is TRBV6-6, the J gene TRBJ1-2. CDR3 size: 14 residues. Germline CDR1 is MNHNY and CDR2 is SVGAGI (reference sequence). CDR3 protein: CASSYYDSNYGYTF.

According to its frequency, this clonotype is medium-sized. The chain uses TRBV20-1 and TRBJ2-7; TCRdb proposes TRBD2, but this gene call is untestable without DNA. The CDR3 spans 16 residues. Germline V lookup: CDR1 DFQATT, CDR2 SNEGSKA (reference sequence). The CDR3 here is CSARQLAGGPYYEQYF.

The gene calls are TRBV5-1 and TRBJ2-7; TCRdb picks TRBD1, but there is no DNA to check that call. Germline CDR1 SGHRS, CDR2 YFSETQ. The CDR3 loop spans 14 amino acids. CDR3 sequence reads: CASSIRQGFGEQYF.

The CDR3 reads CASRGLLETQYF. The rearrangement joins TRBV2 to TRBJ2-5; the D call from TCRdb, TRBD2, cannot be confirmed without DNA. CDR1 and CDR2 from the germline V gene are SNHLY and FYNNEI. The CDR3 extends over 12 amino acids.